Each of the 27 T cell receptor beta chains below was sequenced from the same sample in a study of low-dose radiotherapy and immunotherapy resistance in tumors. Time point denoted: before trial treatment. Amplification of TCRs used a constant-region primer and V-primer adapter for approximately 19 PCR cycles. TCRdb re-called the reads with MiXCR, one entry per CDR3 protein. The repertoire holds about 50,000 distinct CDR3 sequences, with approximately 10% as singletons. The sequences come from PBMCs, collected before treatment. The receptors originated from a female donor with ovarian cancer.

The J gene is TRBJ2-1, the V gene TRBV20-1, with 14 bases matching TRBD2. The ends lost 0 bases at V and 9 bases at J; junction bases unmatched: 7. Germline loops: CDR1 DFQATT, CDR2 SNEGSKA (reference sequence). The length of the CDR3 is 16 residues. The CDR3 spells CSARDPGTSGSGEQFF. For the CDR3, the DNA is TGCAGTGCTAGAGATCCCGGGACTAGCGGGAGCGGTGAGCAGTTCTTC.

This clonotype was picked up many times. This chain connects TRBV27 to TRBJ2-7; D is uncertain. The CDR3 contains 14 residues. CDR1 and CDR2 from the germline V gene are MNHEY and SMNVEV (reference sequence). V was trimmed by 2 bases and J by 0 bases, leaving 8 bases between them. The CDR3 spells CASSLDLYSYEQYF. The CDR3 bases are TGTGCCAGCAGTTTAGACTTATACTCCTACGAGCAGTACTTC.

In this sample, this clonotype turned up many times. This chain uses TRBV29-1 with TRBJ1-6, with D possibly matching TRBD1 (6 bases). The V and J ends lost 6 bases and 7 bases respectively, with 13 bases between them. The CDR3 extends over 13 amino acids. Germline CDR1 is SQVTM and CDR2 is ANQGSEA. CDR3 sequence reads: CSVRKGDNSPLHF. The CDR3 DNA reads TGCAGCGTGCGGAAGGGGGACAATTCACCCCTCCACTTT.

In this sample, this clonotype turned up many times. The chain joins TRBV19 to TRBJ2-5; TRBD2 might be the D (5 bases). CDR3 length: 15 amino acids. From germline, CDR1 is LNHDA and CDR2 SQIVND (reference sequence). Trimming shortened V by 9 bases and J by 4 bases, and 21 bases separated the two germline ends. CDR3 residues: CASSSPGSGGETQYF. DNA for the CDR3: TGTGCCAGCTCCTCGCCAGGCTCCGGAGGAGAGACCCAGTACTTC.

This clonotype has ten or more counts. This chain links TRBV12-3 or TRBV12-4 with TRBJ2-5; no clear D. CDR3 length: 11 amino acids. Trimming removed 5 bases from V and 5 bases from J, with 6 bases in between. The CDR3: CASSLKETQYF. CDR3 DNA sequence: TGTGCCAGCAGTCTGAAGGAGACCCAGTACTTC.

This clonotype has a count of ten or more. The CDR3 is CASSFTWDRVGNEQFF. The CDR3 region has the DNA TGTGCCAGCAGCTTTACATGGGACAGGGTGGGCAATGAGCAGTTCTTC. The chain employs TRBV11-1 and TRBJ2-1, with 9 bases lining up with TRBD1. The CDR3 has 16 amino acids. V lost 3 bases and J lost 6; bases outside the gene matches: 9. Germline values: CDR1 SGHAT, CDR2 FQDESV (reference sequence).

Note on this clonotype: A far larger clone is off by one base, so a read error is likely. CDR3: CAISYTGTAYNEQFF. The CDR3 DNA sequence: TGTGCCATCAGTTACACCGGGACAGCCTACAATGAGCAGTTCTTC. The chain joins TRBV10-3 to TRBJ2-1; 7 nucleotides line up with TRBD1. V was pared by 5 bases and J by 2 bases, with 6 bases of the junction left unmatched. Per germline, CDR1 ENHRY and CDR2 SYGVKD. The CDR3 is made up of 15 amino acids.

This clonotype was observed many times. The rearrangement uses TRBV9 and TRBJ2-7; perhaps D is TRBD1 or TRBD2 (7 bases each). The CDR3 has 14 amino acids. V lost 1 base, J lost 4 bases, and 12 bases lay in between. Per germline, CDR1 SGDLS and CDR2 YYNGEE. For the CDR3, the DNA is TGTGCCAGCAGCGTACAAGCGGGACAGTACGAGCAGTACTTC. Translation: CASSVQAGQYEQYF.

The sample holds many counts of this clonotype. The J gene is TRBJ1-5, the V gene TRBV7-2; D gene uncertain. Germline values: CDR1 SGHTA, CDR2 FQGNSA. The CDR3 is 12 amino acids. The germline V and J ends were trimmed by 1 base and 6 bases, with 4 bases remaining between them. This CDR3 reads CASSLDSQPQHF. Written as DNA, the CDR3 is TGTGCCAGCAGCTTAGATTCTCAGCCCCAGCATTTT.

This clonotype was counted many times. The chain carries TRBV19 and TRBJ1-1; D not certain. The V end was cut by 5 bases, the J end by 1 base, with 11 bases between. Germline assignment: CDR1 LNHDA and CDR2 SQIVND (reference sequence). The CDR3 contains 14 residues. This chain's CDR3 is CASSLPNQNTEAFF. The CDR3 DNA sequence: TGTGCCAGTAGTTTGCCCAACCAGAACACTGAAGCTTTCTTT.

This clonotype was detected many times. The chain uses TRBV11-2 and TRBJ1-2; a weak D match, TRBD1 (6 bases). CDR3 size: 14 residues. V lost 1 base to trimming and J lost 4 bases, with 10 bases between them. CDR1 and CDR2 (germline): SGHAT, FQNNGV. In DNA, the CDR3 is TGTGCCAGCAGCTTAGGAGGGACAACCTATGGCTACACCTTC. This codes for CASSLGGTTYGYTF. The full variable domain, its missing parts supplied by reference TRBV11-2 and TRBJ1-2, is EAGVAQSPRYKIIEKRQSVAFWCNPISGHATLYWYQQILGQGPKLLIQFQNNGVVDDSQLPKDRFSAERLKGVDSTLKIQPAKLEDSAVYLCASSLGGTTYGYTFGSGTRLTVV.

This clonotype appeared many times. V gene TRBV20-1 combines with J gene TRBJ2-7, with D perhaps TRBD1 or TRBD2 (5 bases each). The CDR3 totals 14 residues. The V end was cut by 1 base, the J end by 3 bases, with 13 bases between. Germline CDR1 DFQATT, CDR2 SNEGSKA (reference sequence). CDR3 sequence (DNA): TGCAGTGCTAGAGCTCCGGGACGAGACTACGAGCAGTACTTC. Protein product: CSARAPGRDYEQYF.

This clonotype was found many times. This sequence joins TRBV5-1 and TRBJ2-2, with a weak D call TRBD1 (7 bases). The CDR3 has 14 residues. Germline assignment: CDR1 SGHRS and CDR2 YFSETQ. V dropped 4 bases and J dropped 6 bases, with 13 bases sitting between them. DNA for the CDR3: TGCGCCAGCAGCCTAGGAGGGACAGCCGGGGAGCTGTTTTTT. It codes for CASSLGGTAGELFF.

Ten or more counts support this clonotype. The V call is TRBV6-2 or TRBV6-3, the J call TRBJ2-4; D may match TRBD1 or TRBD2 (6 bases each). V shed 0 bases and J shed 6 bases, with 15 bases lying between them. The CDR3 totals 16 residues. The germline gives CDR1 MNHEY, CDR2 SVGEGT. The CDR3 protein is CASSYSTGAIGNIQYF. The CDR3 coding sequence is TGTGCCAGCAGTTACTCGACGGGGGCCATTGGAAACATTCAGTACTTC.

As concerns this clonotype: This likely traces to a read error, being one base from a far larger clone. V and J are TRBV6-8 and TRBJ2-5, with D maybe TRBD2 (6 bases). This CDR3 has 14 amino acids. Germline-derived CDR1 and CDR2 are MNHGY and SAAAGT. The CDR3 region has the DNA TGTGCCAGCAGTTACCCCGGAGGGAGAGAGGCCCAGTACTTC. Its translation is CASSYPGGREAQYF.

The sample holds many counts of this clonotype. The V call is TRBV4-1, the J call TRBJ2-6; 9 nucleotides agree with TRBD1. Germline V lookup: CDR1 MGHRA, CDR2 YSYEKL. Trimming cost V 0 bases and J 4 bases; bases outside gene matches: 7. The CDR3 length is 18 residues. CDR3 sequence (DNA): TGCGCCAGCAGCCAAGATACAGGGGGCTTGTCCGGGGCCAACGTCCTGACTTTC. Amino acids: CASSQDTGGLSGANVLTF.

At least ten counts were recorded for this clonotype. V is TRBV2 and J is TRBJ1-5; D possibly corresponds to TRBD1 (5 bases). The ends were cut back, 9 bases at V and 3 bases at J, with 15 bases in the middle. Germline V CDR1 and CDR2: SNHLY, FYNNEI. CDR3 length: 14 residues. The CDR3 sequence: CASGAYGSNQPQHF. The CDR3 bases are TGTGCCAGTGGGGCGTACGGCTCCAATCAGCCCCAGCATTTT.

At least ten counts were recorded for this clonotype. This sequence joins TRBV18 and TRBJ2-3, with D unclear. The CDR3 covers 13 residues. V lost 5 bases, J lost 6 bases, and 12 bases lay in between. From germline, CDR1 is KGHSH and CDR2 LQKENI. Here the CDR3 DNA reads TGTGCCAGCTCAGGGCAGGCTGGCGATACGCAGTATTTT. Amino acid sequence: CASSGQAGDTQYF.

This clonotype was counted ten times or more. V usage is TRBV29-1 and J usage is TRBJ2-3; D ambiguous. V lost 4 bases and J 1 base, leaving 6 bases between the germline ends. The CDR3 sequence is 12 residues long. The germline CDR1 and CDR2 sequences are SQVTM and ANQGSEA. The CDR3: CSVVDGTDTQYF. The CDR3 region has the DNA TGCAGCGTTGTGGACGGCACAGATACGCAGTATTTT.

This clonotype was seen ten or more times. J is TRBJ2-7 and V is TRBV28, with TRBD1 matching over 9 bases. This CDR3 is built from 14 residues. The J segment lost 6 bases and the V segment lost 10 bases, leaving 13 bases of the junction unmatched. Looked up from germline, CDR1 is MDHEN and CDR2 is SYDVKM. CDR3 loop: CATSTPGQGGEQYF. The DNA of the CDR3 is TGTGCCACCTCAACCCCGGGACAGGGTGGCGAGCAGTACTTC.

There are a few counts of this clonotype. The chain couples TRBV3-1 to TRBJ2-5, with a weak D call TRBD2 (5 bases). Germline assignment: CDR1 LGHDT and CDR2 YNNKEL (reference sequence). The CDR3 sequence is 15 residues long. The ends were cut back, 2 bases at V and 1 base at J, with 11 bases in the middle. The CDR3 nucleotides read TGTGCCAGCAGCCAAAGGCGGGCCCTCCAAGAGACCCAGTACTTC. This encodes CASSQRRALQETQYF.

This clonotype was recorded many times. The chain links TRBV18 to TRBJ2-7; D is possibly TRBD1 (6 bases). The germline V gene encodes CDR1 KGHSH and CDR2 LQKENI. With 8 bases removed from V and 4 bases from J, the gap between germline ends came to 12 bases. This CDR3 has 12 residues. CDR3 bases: TGTGCCAGCCAGGGGTCGGGGTACGAGCAGTACTTC. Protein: CASQGSGYEQYF. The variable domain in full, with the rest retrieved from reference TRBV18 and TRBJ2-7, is NAGVMQNPRHLVRRRGQEARLRCSPMKGHSHVYWYRQLPEEGLKFMVYLQKENIIDESGMPKERFSAEFPKEGPSILRIQQVVRGDSAAYFCASQGSGYEQYFGPGTRLTVT.

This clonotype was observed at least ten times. This CDR3 reads CASSLIREGDNEQFF. The CDR3 nucleotides read TGTGCCAGCAGCTTAATCCGGGAAGGGGACAATGAGCAGTTCTTC. The genes are TRBV13 and TRBJ2-1, with D perhaps being TRBD1 or TRBD2 (5 bases each). The V gene lost 2 bases and the J gene lost 5 bases, with 13 bases spanning the gap. This CDR3 has 15 amino acids. Germline CDR1 and CDR2: PRHDT and FYEKMQ (reference sequence).

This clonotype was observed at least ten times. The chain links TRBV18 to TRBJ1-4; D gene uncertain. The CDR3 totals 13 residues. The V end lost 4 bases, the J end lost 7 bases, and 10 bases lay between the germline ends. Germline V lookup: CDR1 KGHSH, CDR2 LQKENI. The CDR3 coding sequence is TGTGCCAGCTCACTACTCGCGAGTGAAAAACTGTTTTTT. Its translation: CASSLLASEKLFF.

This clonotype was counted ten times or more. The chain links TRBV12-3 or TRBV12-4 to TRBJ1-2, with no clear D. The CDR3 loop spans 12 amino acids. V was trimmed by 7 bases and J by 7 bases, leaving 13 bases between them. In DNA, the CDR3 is TGTGCCAGCAAAGCACGAAGGAGTGGCTACACCTTC. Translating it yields CASKARRSGYTF.

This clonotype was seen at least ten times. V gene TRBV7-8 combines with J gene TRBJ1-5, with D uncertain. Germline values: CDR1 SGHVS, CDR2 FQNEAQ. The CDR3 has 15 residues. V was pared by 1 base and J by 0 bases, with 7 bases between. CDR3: CASSLDTYSNQPQHF. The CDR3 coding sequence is TGTGCCAGCAGCTTAGACACATATAGCAATCAGCCCCAGCATTTT.

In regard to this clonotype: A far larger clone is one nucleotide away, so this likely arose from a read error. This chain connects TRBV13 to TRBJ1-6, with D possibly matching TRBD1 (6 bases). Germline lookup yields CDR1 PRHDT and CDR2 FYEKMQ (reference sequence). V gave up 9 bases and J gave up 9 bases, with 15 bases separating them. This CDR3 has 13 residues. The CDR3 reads CASINRESSPLHF. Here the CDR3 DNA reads TGTGCCAGTATCAACAGGGAGTCTTCACCCCTCCACTTT.